The rows below give T cell receptor beta chains drawn from one sample of a study of cytomegalovirus exposure and HLA in healthy donors. The method was immunoSEQ multiplex PCR; TCRdb's version includes in-frame clones alone and lacks a portion of them. The sample consists of under 200,000 clones, around 78% of them appearing once. The source material was PBMCs. The receptors were gathered from a woman in her forties or fifties in good health and CMV-seropositive. CDR3s include the opening cysteine and the closing phenylalanine or tryptophan. D genes are given only for firm matches. Clone size is shown for a subset of rows, as once, few, many or a class of expanded clone.

V	size	D	J	CDR3	DNA
TRBV5-3	NA	NA	TRBJ2-4	CARSLGGGTKNIQYF	TGTGCCAGAAGCTTGGGTGGCGGAACCAAAAACATTCAGTACTTC
TRBV7-2	few	NA	TRBJ1-3	CASSLALTGGGNTIYF	TGTGCCAGCAGCTTAGCGCTAACGGGAGGTGGAAACACCATATATTTT
TRBV5-1	NA	NA	TRBJ1-1	CASSLSYGGSTEAFF	TGCGCCAGCAGCTTGTCTTACGGGGGTAGCACTGAAGCTTTCTTT
TRBV19	NA	TRBD2	TRBJ2-3	CASSIGTRQPFGTQYF	TGTGCCAGTAGTATAGGGACTAGGCAACCGTTCGGTACGCAGTATTTT
TRBV9	NA	TRBD1	TRBJ2-2	CASSLTGGAGTGELFF	TGTGCCAGCAGCTTAACAGGGGGCGCGGGCACCGGGGAGCTGTTTTTT
TRBV10-3	NA	TRBD1	TRBJ1-1	CAISESVTGFTEAFF	TGTGCCATCAGTGAGTCAGTGACAGGGTTTACTGAAGCTTTCTTT
TRBV5-8	NA	NA	TRBJ1-5	CASSSRDIRNQPQHF	TGTGCCAGCAGCTCCCGGGACATTCGCAATCAGCCCCAGCATTTT
TRBV5-4	few	TRBD1	TRBJ1-5	CASRDRDREVPQHF	TGTGCCAGCAGAGACCGGGACAGGGAGGTGCCCCAGCATTTT
TRBV29-1	NA	NA	TRBJ2-5	CSVGTEETQYF	TGCAGCGTTGGGACAGAGGAGACCCAGTACTTC
TRBV5-1	NA	NA	TRBJ1-4	CASSLGGDNEKLFF	TGCGCCAGCAGCTTAGGAGGTGACAATGAAAAACTGTTTTTT
TRBV7-8	NA	NA	TRBJ1-6	CASSPRTGNGSPLHF	TGTGCCAGCAGCCCAAGAACAGGGAACGGCTCACCCCTCCACTTT
TRBV4-1	NA	TRBD2	TRBJ2-1	CASSHGLALADNEQFF	TGCGCCAGCAGCCACGGACTAGCATTGGCGGACAATGAGCAGTTCTTC
TRBV5-1	NA	TRBD1	TRBJ1-2	CASSLSGQGDGYTF	TGCGCCAGCAGCTTGAGCGGACAGGGCGATGGCTACACCTTC
TRBV5-1	NA	TRBD1	TRBJ2-7	CASSPRTGGGYEQYF	TGCGCCAGCAGCCCCCGGACAGGGGGCGGGTACGAGCAGTACTTC
TRBV5-6	NA	NA	TRBJ2-3	CASSLGRGTDTQYF	TGTGCCAGCAGCCTGGGCAGGGGCACAGATACGCAGTATTTT
TRBV11-3	NA	TRBD1	TRBJ2-2	CASSSGTGNTGELFF	TGTGCCAGCAGCTCCGGGACAGGGAACACCGGGGAGCTGTTTTTT
TRBV27	NA	NA	TRBJ1-1	CASSFIQGLVTGTEAFF	TGTGCCAGCAGTTTTATTCAGGGGTTAGTGACTGGGACTGAAGCTTTCTTT
TRBV4-3	once	NA	TRBJ2-7	CASSLDRQYEQYF	TGCGCCAGCAGCCTGGACAGACAGTACGAGCAGTACTTC
TRBV9	NA	NA	TRBJ1-3	CASSPRAGNTIYF	TGTGCCAGCAGCCCCCGGGCTGGAAACACCATATATTTT
TRBV6-4	once	NA	TRBJ1-1	CASSEEEGTEAFF	TGTGCCAGCAGTGAGGAAGAGGGCACTGAAGCTTTCTTT
TRBV29-1	NA	TRBD1	TRBJ1-1	CSVGGGQQNTEAFF	TGCAGCGTTGGAGGGGGACAGCAGAACACTGAAGCTTTCTTT
TRBV27	NA	NA	TRBJ2-4	CASSEGLPHVYIQYF	TGTGCCAGCAGTGAGGGACTCCCGCACGTGTACATTCAGTACTTC
TRBV21-1	NA	NA	TRBJ1-1	CASSKERTGGITEAFF	TGTGCCAGCAGCAAAGAAAGGACAGGGGGCATCACTGAAGCTTTCTTT
TRBV18	NA	TRBD1	TRBJ1-3	CASSPTGPPNTIYF	TGTGCCAGCTCACCGACAGGGCCCCCAAACACCATATATTTT
TRBV7-9	NA	TRBD2	TRBJ2-1	CASSPRLTSGIYNEQFF	TGTGCCAGCAGCCCCCGGCTGACTAGCGGGATATACAATGAGCAGTTCTTC
TRBV29-1	NA	TRBD1	TRBJ1-4	CSGGTGREKLFF	TGCAGCGGCGGGACAGGGCGTGAAAAACTGTTTTTT
TRBV30	NA	TRBD1	TRBJ1-1	CACSPGQGLMAEAFF	TGTGCCTGTTCACCGGGACAGGGGCTAATGGCTGAAGCTTTCTTT
TRBV5-3	NA	NA	TRBJ1-1	CARSFLTGMNTEAFF	TGTGCCAGAAGCTTTCTCACAGGGATGAACACTGAAGCTTTCTTT
TRBV30	few	TRBD1	TRBJ2-1	CALTGGPYNEQFF	TGTGCCTTAACAGGGGGACCCTACAATGAGCAGTTCTTC
TRBV28	NA	NA	TRBJ1-2	CASRAPRGGYTF	TGTGCCAGCAGGGCTCCAAGGGGTGGCTACACCTTC
TRBV19	NA	TRBD1	TRBJ2-3	CASSPGGPSTDTQYF	TGTGCCAGTAGTCCAGGGGGTCCTAGCACAGATACGCAGTATTTT
TRBV2	NA	NA	TRBJ1-2	CASSEVGGIDGYTF	TGTGCCAGCAGTGAAGTAGGAGGGATCGATGGCTACACCTTC
TRBV6-1	few	NA	TRBJ2-7	CASSEGGGFYEQYF	TGTGCCAGCAGTGAAGGAGGAGGGTTCTACGAGCAGTACTTC
TRBV5-1	NA	NA	TRBJ2-1	CASSLAEGEQFF	TGCGCCAGCAGCTTGGCGGAGGGTGAGCAGTTCTTC
TRBV7-9	NA	NA	TRBJ1-1	CASSSTGRTTEAFF	TGTGCCAGCAGTTCCACAGGAAGGACCACTGAAGCTTTCTTT
TRBV19	few	NA	TRBJ1-1	CASSEPTVNTEAFF	TGTGCCAGTAGTGAGCCGACAGTAAACACTGAAGCTTTCTTT
TRBV5-4	many	TRBD2	TRBJ2-1	CASSLDGGAVYNEQFF	TGTGCCAGCAGCTTGGACGGGGGGGCCGTCTACAATGAGCAGTTCTTC
TRBV6-5	once	NA	TRBJ2-7	CASTGEGRTYEQYF	TGTGCCAGCACTGGCGAAGGGAGAACCTACGAGCAGTACTTC
TRBV29-1	NA	TRBD2	TRBJ2-1	CSVGGRGGADNEQFF	TGCAGCGTTGGGGGACGGGGGGGTGCTGACAATGAGCAGTTCTTC
TRBV5-1	NA	NA	TRBJ2-5	CASSPDSQETQYF	TGCGCCAGCAGCCCCGACAGCCAAGAGACCCAGTACTTC
TRBV27	NA	TRBD1	TRBJ1-1	CASSAGGWNTEAFF	TGTGCCAGCAGTGCAGGGGGCTGGAACACTGAAGCTTTCTTT
TRBV9	NA	NA	TRBJ2-7	CASSVGGWGEQYF	TGTGCCAGCAGCGTAGGCGGGTGGGGCGAGCAGTACTTC
TRBV11-3	NA	TRBD2	TRBJ2-3	CASSSRLAGGLITDTQYF	TGTGCCAGCAGCTCCCGACTAGCGGGGGGGCTTATCACAGATACGCAGTATTTT
TRBV5-1	NA	TRBD1	TRBJ2-1	CASSVGQGGHNEQFF	TGCGCCAGCAGCGTGGGACAGGGGGGGCACAATGAGCAGTTCTTC
TRBV19	NA	TRBD2	TRBJ2-3	CASFSGGALTDTQYF	TGTGCCAGTTTTAGCGGGGGGGCGCTCACAGATACGCAGTATTTT
TRBV29-1	NA	NA	TRBJ2-2	CSVGPPGVNTGELFF	TGCAGCGTTGGGCCTCCAGGGGTGAACACCGGGGAGCTGTTTTTT
TRBV7-8	NA	TRBD1	TRBJ1-1	CASSSGQGEDTEAFF	TGTGCCAGCAGCTCCGGACAGGGGGAAGACACTGAAGCTTTCTTT
TRBV11-2	NA	TRBD2	TRBJ2-7	CASSSIAGLYEQYF	TGTGCCAGCAGCTCCATAGCGGGTCTCTACGAGCAGTACTTC
TRBV28	NA	NA	TRBJ2-7	CASSRPTATYEQYF	TGTGCCAGCAGTCGACCGACAGCAACCTACGAGCAGTACTTC
TRBV9	NA	NA	TRBJ2-3	CASSVVLTTDTQYF	TGTGCCAGCAGCGTAGTACTTACCACAGATACGCAGTATTTT
TRBV5-1	NA	NA	TRBJ2-4	CASSLAKNIQYF	TGCGCCAGCAGCCTAGCCAAAAACATTCAGTACTTC
TRBV28	NA	TRBD1	TRBJ2-1	CASRGTGGLHEQFF	TGTGCCAGCAGGGGGACAGGGGGCTTGCATGAGCAGTTCTTC
TRBV18	NA	TRBD2	TRBJ2-5	CASSPELAFQETQYF	TGTGCCAGCTCACCGGAACTAGCGTTTCAAGAGACCCAGTACTTC
TRBV29-1	NA	NA	TRBJ2-1	CSLGRGNEQFF	TGCAGCTTAGGTCGGGGTAATGAGCAGTTCTTC
TRBV5-1	NA	TRBD2	TRBJ2-4	CASSLAGTSRRGHIQYF	TGCGCCAGCAGCTTAGCCGGGACTAGCCGGAGAGGGCACATTCAGTACTTC
TRBV5-6	NA	NA	TRBJ1-3	CASSLVDSGNTIYF	TGTGCCAGCAGCCTAGTAGACTCTGGAAACACCATATATTTT
TRBV9	NA	TRBD1	TRBJ1-2	CASSVAGTGGVYGYTF	TGTGCCAGCAGCGTAGCGGGTACAGGGGGAGTCTATGGCTACACCTTC
TRBV27	NA	NA	TRBJ1-1	CASSLTDNTEAFF	TGTGCCAGCAGTTTAACAGATAACACTGAAGCTTTCTTT
TRBV5-1	NA	NA	TRBJ2-7	CASSLVGGLSDSTYEQYF	TGCGCCAGCAGCTTGGTAGGGGGACTAAGTGATTCGACCTACGAGCAGTACTTC
TRBV9	NA	NA	TRBJ1-2	CASSVFDWERGIPSTYGYTF	TGTGCCAGCAGCGTATTTGACTGGGAAAGGGGGATCCCTTCCACTTATGGCTACACCTTC